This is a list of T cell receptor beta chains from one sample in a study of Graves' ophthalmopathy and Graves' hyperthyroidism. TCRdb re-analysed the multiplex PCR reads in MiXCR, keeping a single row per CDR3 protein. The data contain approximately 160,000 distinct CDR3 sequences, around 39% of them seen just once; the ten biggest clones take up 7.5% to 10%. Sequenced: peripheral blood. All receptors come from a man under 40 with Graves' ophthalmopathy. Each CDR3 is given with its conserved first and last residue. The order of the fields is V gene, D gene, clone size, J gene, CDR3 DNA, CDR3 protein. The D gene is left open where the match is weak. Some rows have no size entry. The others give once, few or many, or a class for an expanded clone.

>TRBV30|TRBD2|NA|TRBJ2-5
TGTGCCTGCACGGGAGGGGGGTTGCGAGAGACCCAGTACTTC
CACTGGGLRETQYF
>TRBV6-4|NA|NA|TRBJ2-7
TGTGCCAGCAGTGTGAACAGACAAGGGTTCTACGAGCAGTACTTC
CASSVNRQGFYEQYF
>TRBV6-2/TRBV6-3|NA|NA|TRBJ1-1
TGTGCCAGCAGTAGATCCCGGGACACTGAAGCTTTCTTT
CASSRSRDTEAFF
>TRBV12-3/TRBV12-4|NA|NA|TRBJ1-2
TGTGCCAGCAGCCGCGCCGACAGTCAATACTCTGGCTACACCTTC
CASSRADSQYSGYTF
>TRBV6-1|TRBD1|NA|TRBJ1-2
TGTGCCAGCAACCCACACAGGGGGCGCCTCAAAAACTATGGCTACACCTTC
CASNPHRGRLKNYGYTF
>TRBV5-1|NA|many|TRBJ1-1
TGCGCCAGCAGCTTGGGAGGACTAATGAACACTGAAGCTTTCTTT
CASSLGGLMNTEAFF
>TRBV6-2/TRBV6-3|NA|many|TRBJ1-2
TGTGCCAGCAGTTACTCGGGAGATGGCTACACCTTC
CASSYSGDGYTF
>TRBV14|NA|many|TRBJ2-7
TGTGCCAGCACGTTGGGGGGGCCCGGCGAGCAGTACTTC
CASTLGGPGEQYF
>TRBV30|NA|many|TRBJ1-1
TGTGCCTGGAGTGTCGAGGGTGAAGCTTTCTTT
CAWSVEGEAFF
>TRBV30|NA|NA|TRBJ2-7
TGTGCCTGGAGTATATCAGGAACCGGATACGAGCAGTACTTC
CAWSISGTGYEQYF
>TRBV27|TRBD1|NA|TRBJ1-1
TGTGCCAGCAGGGCTCGACAGGGGCGCACTGAAGCTTTCTTT
CASRARQGRTEAFF
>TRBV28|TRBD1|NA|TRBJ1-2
TGTGCCAGCAGTTTTGTGATTGAGGGGGCGGCCTATGGCTACACCTTC
CASSFVIEGAAYGYTF
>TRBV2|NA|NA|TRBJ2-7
TGTGCCAGCAAGTGGGCGGTCGAGCAGTACTTC
CASKWAVEQYF
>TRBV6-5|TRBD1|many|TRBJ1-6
TGTGCCAGCAGTTACGGACAGGATAATTCACCCCTCCACTTT
CASSYGQDNSPLHF
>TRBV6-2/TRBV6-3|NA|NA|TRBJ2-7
TGTGCCAGCAGTTCTTCTTTCGGTCGTAGGTACGAGCAGTACTTC
CASSSSFGRRYEQYF
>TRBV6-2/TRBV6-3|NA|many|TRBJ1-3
TGTGCCAGCAGGTTATACAGACCCTCTGGAAACACCATATATTTT
CASRLYRPSGNTIYF
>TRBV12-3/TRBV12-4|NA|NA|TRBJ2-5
TGTGCCAGCAGTTTTGGGAAGGGAGAGACCCAGTACTTC
CASSFGKGETQYF
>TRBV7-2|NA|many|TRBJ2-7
TGTGCCAGCAGCTTTGGCTTAGCTTCCTCCTACGAGCAGTACTTC
CASSFGLASSYEQYF
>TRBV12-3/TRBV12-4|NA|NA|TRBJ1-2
TGTGCCAGCAGTTTACTTCCCCGTAACTATGGCTACACCTTC
CASSLLPRNYGYTF
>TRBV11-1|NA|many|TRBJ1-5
TGTGCCAGCAGCAAAGGGGCCGGTTTCAATCAGCCCCAGCATTTT
CASSKGAGFNQPQHF
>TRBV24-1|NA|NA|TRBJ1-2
TGTGCCACCAGTGATTCGCCAGGGTATGGCTACACCTTC
CATSDSPGYGYTF
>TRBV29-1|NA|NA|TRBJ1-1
TGCAGCGCTGTCGACGGGACTGAAGCTTTCTTT
CSAVDGTEAFF
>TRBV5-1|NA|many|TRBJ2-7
TGCGCCAGCAGCCCCGGGACTGCGTCCTACGAGCAGTACTTC
CASSPGTASYEQYF
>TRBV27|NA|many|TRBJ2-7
TGTGCCAGCAGTCCGCCCGGGGCAACCTCCTACGAGCAGTACTTC
CASSPPGATSYEQYF
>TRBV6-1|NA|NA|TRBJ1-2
TGTGCCAGCAGTGACCGGGGCCCGAGGGAGGGCTACACCTTC
CASSDRGPREGYTF
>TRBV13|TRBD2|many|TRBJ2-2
TGTGCCAGCAGCCTCCAGATGGGACTAGCGGGAGGTCGAGATACCGGGGAGCTGTTTTTT
CASSLQMGLAGGRDTGELFF
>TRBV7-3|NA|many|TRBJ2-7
TGTGCCAGCAGCCCCGGGGCCGATTCCTACGAGCAGTACTTC
CASSPGADSYEQYF
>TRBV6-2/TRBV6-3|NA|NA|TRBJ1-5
TGTGCCAGCGCGCGGGGGGCTTGGGATCAGCCCCAGCATTTT
CASARGAWDQPQHF
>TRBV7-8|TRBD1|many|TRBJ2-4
TGTGCCAGCAGCCCGGACAGGGGCGTGAGGGACATTCAGTACTTC
CASSPDRGVRDIQYF
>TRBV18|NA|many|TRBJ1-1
TGTGCCAGCGCCGAGAGTAGATGGGAGACTGAAGCTTTCTTT
CASAESRWETEAFF
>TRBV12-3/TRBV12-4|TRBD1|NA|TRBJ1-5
TGTGCCAGCCGAGACTTACGATCAGGGGGCGATCAGCCCCAGCATTTT
CASRDLRSGGDQPQHF
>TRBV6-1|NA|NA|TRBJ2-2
TGTGCCGGGAGGACAGGAGCGAACACCGGGGAGCTGTTTTTT
CAGRTGANTGELFF
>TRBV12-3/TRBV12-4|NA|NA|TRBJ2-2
TGTGCCAGCAGAGCGGGACACGCGAACACCGGGGAGCTGTTTTTT
CASRAGHANTGELFF
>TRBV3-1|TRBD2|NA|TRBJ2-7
TGTGCCAGCAGCTCGATGGGGGGAGGGGCCTACGAGCAGTACTTC
CASSSMGGGAYEQYF
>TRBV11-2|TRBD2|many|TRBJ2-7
TGTGCCAGCAGCTTAATTTTAGCGGGAGTCAACGAGCAGTACTTC
CASSLILAGVNEQYF
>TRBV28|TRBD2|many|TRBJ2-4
TGTGCCAGCAGGTCCTTAGCGGGCAACATTCAGTACTTC
CASRSLAGNIQYF
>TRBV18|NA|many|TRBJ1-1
TGTGCCAGCTCACCAAGTCTGGTACAGCAGAACACTGAAGCTTTCTTT
CASSPSLVQQNTEAFF
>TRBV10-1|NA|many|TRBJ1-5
TGCGCCAGCAGCCCAGACAGTTATCAGCCCCAGCATTTT
CASSPDSYQPQHF
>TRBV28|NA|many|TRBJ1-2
TGTGCCAGCAGGAGTTTACTCCTCTACTACTATGGCTACACCTTC
CASRSLLLYYYGYTF
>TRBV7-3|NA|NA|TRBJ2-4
TGTGCCAGCAGCTTAGAGGGGGGCTTAGGAAACATTCAGTACTTC
CASSLEGGLGNIQYF
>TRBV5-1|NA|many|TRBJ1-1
TGCGCCAGCAGCCGGCTGGGACTGAACACTGAAGCTTTCTTT
CASSRLGLNTEAFF
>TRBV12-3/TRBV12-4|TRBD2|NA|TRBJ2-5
TGTGCCAGCAGTTTTAGGACTAGCGGGAGGGCGGAGACCCAGTACTTC
CASSFRTSGRAETQYF
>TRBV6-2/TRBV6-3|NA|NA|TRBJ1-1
TGTGCCAGCAGTTACCGCCCCGTCCTCGCGGCTTTCTTT
CASSYRPVLAAFF
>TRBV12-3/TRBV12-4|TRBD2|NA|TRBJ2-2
TGTGCCAGCAGTTTTGATCCGGGAGGGGACACCGGGGAGCTGTTTTTT
CASSFDPGGDTGELFF
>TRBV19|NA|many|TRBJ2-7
TGTGCCAGTAGTATTACGAATGCCGGGTACGAGCAGTACTTC
CASSITNAGYEQYF
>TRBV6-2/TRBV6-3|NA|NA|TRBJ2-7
TGTGCCAGCGGGGGGACAAACTCCTACGAGCAGTACTTC
CASGGTNSYEQYF
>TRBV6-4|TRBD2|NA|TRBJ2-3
TGTGCCAGCAGTGACTCGGCGGGGGGGCCCGAAGATACGCAGTATTTT
CASSDSAGGPEDTQYF
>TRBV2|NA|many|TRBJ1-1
TGTGCCAGCAGTCAGGCGTTGGGAACTGAAGCTTTCTTT
CASSQALGTEAFF